This is a list of T cell receptor beta chains from one sample in a study of blood T cell repertoires in COVID-19. Generated by immunoSEQ multiplex PCR, the TCRdb table keeps only in-frame clones and is missing some. The sample has approximately 190,000 clones; roughly 86% are singletons. What was sequenced was peripheral blood. The source of these receptors is a woman in her seventies with active or convalescent COVID-19. CDR3s include the opening cysteine and the closing phenylalanine or tryptophan. Each record gives: J gene, clone size, V gene, D gene, CDR3 DNA, CDR3 protein. D genes are given only for firm matches. Expanded clones get a size class; other rows say once, few or many, or leave the size out.

TRBJ1-3,NA,TRBV11-2,TRBD1,TGTGCCAGCAGCTTAGGGACAGGGACTGGAAACACCATATATTTT,CASSLGTGTGNTIYF
TRBJ1-3,NA,TRBV6-1,NA,TGTGCCAGCAGTGAAGTCCCTCCCCGGCGGTATTTT,CASSEVPPRRYF
TRBJ2-7,NA,TRBV11-2,TRBD1,TGTGCCAGCAGCTTGAGTCAGGGGGCACACTACGAGCAGTACTTC,CASSLSQGAHYEQYF
TRBJ1-1,NA,TRBV5-6,TRBD1,TGTGCCAGCAAGGACAGGAGGGGAACACTTAGGAACACTGAAGCTTTCTTT,CASKDRRGTLRNTEAFF
TRBJ2-2,NA,TRBV11-2,NA,TGTGCCAGCAGGCGTCTCGATCTCACCGGGGAGCTGTTTTTT,CASRRLDLTGELFF
TRBJ1-2,once,TRBV19,NA,TGTGCCAGTAGTAACGAGGGCCAGAACTATGGCTACACCTTC,CASSNEGQNYGYTF
TRBJ2-5,NA,TRBV5-1,TRBD2,TGCGCCAGCAGCTTGGGGGGACTAGCGAGGACAACAAAAGAGACCCAGTACTTC,CASSLGGLARTTKETQYF
TRBJ1-4,NA,TRBV6-1,NA,TGTGCCAGCAGTGGCCGAACAGGGCAGCGGAAAGAAAAACTGTTTTTT,CASSGRTGQRKEKLFF
TRBJ2-7,once,TRBV30,TRBD1,TGTGCCTGGAGGAGGACAGGGGGCTACGAGCAGTACTTC,CAWRRTGGYEQYF
TRBJ1-2,few,TRBV28,NA,TGTGCCAGCAGCTCCCCCAGGGGCTTGGGCTACACCTTC,CASSSPRGLGYTF
TRBJ2-5,NA,TRBV3-1/TRBV3-2,TRBD1,TGTGCCAGCAGCCAGGGAAACAGGGGGACGGGAGAGACCCAGTACTTC,CASSQGNRGTGETQYF
TRBJ2-7,NA,TRBV2,TRBD1,TGTGCCAGCAGGGGGACAGGGCTGTCCGAGCAGTACTTC,CASRGTGLSEQYF
TRBJ2-5,NA,TRBV5-6,TRBD2,TGTGCTAGCGGGAGGGAGACCCAGTACTTC,CASGRETQYF
TRBJ2-1,NA,TRBV7-9,TRBD2,TGTGCCAGCAGCCCTGGGGGACTAGCGTACAATGAGCAGTTCTTC,CASSPGGLAYNEQFF
TRBJ2-4,NA,TRBV18,TRBD2,TGTGCCAGCTCACCGCAGGGTCCTAGCGGGGGCCTAGCCAAAAACATTCAGTACTTC,CASSPQGPSGGLAKNIQYF
TRBJ1-4,NA,TRBV7-8,NA,TGTGCCAGCAGCTTCGGGATTGCAACTAATGAAAAACTGTTTTTT,CASSFGIATNEKLFF
TRBJ2-3,NA,TRBV24-1,TRBD2,TGTGCCACCAGCGTAGCGGGAGGCACAGATACGCAGTATTTT,CATSVAGGTDTQYF
TRBJ1-1,NA,TRBV6-5,NA,TGTGCCAGCAGTTTCGGACTGCTGAACACTGAAGCTTTCTTT,CASSFGLLNTEAFF
TRBJ1-3,once,TRBV19,TRBD1,TGTGCCAGTGGGACAGGGATTAGAAACACCATATATTTT,CASGTGIRNTIYF
TRBJ2-2,NA,TRBV7-9,TRBD2,TGTGCCAGCAGCTTGGGACTAGCGTTCGGGGAGCTGTTTTTT,CASSLGLAFGELFF
TRBJ2-3,NA,TRBV29-1,TRBD2,TGCAGCTCCACCGCTAGCGGGGGAGGTGCCGATACGCAGTATTTT,CSSTASGGGADTQYF
TRBJ1-2,NA,TRBV6-1,NA,TGTGCCAGCAGTGAGGGCGGGGTAACCTATGGCTACACCTTC,CASSEGGVTYGYTF
TRBJ1-5,few,TRBV4-2,TRBD1,TGTGCCAGCAGCCCGGGACAGGCTGATCTGCCCCAGCATTTT,CASSPGQADLPQHF
TRBJ1-5,NA,TRBV23-1,NA,TGCGCCAGCAGTCAAACCGGGAATAGCAATCAGCCCCAGCATTTT,CASSQTGNSNQPQHF
TRBJ2-7,NA,TRBV5-4,NA,TGTGCCAGCAGCTTGGTCCACGACAGGCTCCTAAACGAGCAGTACTTC,CASSLVHDRLLNEQYF
TRBJ2-7,NA,TRBV6-2/TRBV6-3,NA,TGTGCCAGCAGCAGAATTCACAGGGAAGGCATAGGCTACGAGCAGTACTTC,CASSRIHREGIGYEQYF
TRBJ2-1,NA,TRBV15,TRBD2,TGTGCCACCAGCAGAGGGACTAGCGGAAACAATGAGCAGTTCTTC,CATSRGTSGNNEQFF
TRBJ1-2,NA,TRBV2,NA,TGTGCCAGCAGTGAAAGACAGGTCTATGGCTACACCTTC,CASSERQVYGYTF
TRBJ1-2,NA,TRBV9,NA,TGTGCCAGCAGCGAGATGGGTGGTGGGGCGGGAGTTTACACCTTC,CASSEMGGGAGVYTF
TRBJ1-3,NA,TRBV7-2,NA,TGTGCCAGCAGCTTTCGGGACATGAGAAACACCATATATTTT,CASSFRDMRNTIYF
TRBJ2-3,NA,TRBV5-1,NA,TGCGCCAGCAGCTTGGGACTCCAGATTGATACGCAGTATTTT,CASSLGLQIDTQYF
TRBJ2-1,NA,TRBV25-1,NA,TGTGCCAGCAGTGAATATAGTAGGGGATTTGAGCAGTTCTTC,CASSEYSRGFEQFF
TRBJ2-1,NA,TRBV2,TRBD2,TGTGCCAGCACCTCCGGGACTAACCTCGGATTATCGCAGTTCTTC,CASTSGTNLGLSQFF
TRBJ1-1,few,TRBV11-2,TRBD1,TGTGCCAGCAGCGCACAGGGGGCGGTGAACACTGAAGCTTTCTTT,CASSAQGAVNTEAFF
TRBJ1-1,NA,TRBV7-9,TRBD1,TGTGCCAGCAGCTTAGCCGGGACAGAGAACACTGAAGCTTTCTTT,CASSLAGTENTEAFF
TRBJ2-3,NA,TRBV2,TRBD2,TGTGCCAGCAGCCTCCTAGCGGCCGGCAATACGCAGTATTTT,CASSLLAAGNTQYF
TRBJ2-1,NA,TRBV10-2,TRBD2,TGCGCCAGCAGTGAGTGGGCTAGCGGGAGGGCCCTCCGTGGGAATGAGCAGTTCTTC,CASSEWASGRALRGNEQFF